One and the same sample provided the 28 T cell receptor beta chains below, sequenced in a study of blood T cell repertoires in COVID-19. Only in-frame clones appear in the TCRdb table, and some are missing; sequencing was by immunoSEQ multiplex PCR. Of about 160,000 clones detected, 82% appear once; the ten largest clones hold 15% to 20%. Sample: PBMCs or T cells enriched from blood (not recorded which). The receptor set was obtained from a man aged 60-69 years who had recovered from COVID-19.

CDR3 amino acids: CATSDTTGLTDTQYF. Written as DNA, the CDR3 is TGTGCCACCAGTGACACGACAGGGTTAACAGATACGCAGTATTTT. The chain uses TRBV24-1 and TRBJ2-3, with TRBD1 matching 7 bases. The CDR3 is made up of 15 amino acids. Trimming removed 4 bases from V and 3 bases from J; junction bases left unmatched: 6. Germline loops: CDR1 KGHDR, CDR2 SFDVKD.

This chain links TRBV28 with TRBJ2-2; the D gene is possibly TRBD2 (7 bases). Germline V CDR1 and CDR2: MDHEN, SYDVKM. CDR3 size: 15 residues. V gave up 3 bases and J gave up 6 bases, with 14 bases separating them. This CDR3 reads CASSFRTRGSGELFF. As DNA, the CDR3 is TGTGCCAGCAGTTTCAGGACTAGGGGGTCCGGGGAGCTGTTTTTT.

CDR3 nucleotides: TGTGCCAGTAGTATGAGGAAGACCGGGGAGCTGTTTTTT. This encodes CASSMRKTGELFF. This rearrangement joins TRBV19 to TRBJ2-2; D call uncertain. The CDR3 totals 13 residues. Trimming took off 3 bases at V and 5 bases at J, with 7 bases between the two ends. The germline V gene has CDR1 LNHDA and CDR2 SQIVND (reference sequence).

This clone was counted a few times. The gene calls are TRBV19 and TRBJ1-6; 8 nucleotides line up with TRBD1. Germline CDR1 LNHDA, CDR2 SQIVND (reference sequence). V dropped 1 base and J dropped 10; count of bases not matched to a gene: 3. The CDR3 runs 14 residues. In DNA form, the CDR3 reads TGTGCCAGTAGTATAGCAGGGGGCCAATCACCCCTCCACTTT. As protein: CASSIAGGQSPLHF.

This clone was counted only a few times. As DNA, the CDR3 is TGTGCCAGCAGGAGCGGGATCTCCTACGAGCAGTACTTC. Its translation: CASRSGISYEQYF. The chain uses TRBV14 and TRBJ2-7; 7 positions agree with TRBD2. V shed 6 bases, J shed 0 bases, and the junction held 2 bases outside the gene matches. The CDR3 covers 13 residues. CDR1 and CDR2 (germline): SGHDN, FVKESK.

The V gene is TRBV5-1, the J gene TRBJ1-2, with TRBD1 matching 9 bases. There are 17 residues in the CDR3. V shed 4 bases, J shed 3 bases, and the junction held 13 bases outside the gene matches. The germline V gene has CDR1 SGHRS and CDR2 YFSETQ. The CDR3 is CASSPRRDRVGDYGYTF. The CDR3 region has the DNA TGCGCCAGCAGCCCCAGACGGGACAGGGTAGGCGACTATGGCTACACCTTC.

The genes are TRBV28 and TRBJ1-1; D gene unclear. This CDR3 region has 13 residues. Trimming pared 3 bases from V and 0 bases from J, leaving 5 bases between. Per germline, CDR1 MDHEN and CDR2 SYDVKM. The CDR3 DNA reads TGTGCCAGCAGTTTCCGAGTGAACACTGAAGCTTTCTTT. It encodes CASSFRVNTEAFF.

The V and J genes are TRBV7-9 and TRBJ2-1; D may be TRBD1 (6 bases). In germline, CDR1 is SEHNR, CDR2 FQNEAQ (reference sequence). The CDR3 extends over 14 amino acids. Trimming cost V 1 base and J 7 bases, with 11 bases left between them. The CDR3 nucleotides are TGTGCCAGCAGCTTAGATGCGCAGGGGAATGAGCAGTTCTTC. Translating gives CASSLDAQGNEQFF.

This chain links TRBV5-1 with TRBJ2-1; 12 bases map to TRBD1. Germline CDR1 SGHRS, CDR2 YFSETQ. The CDR3 is made up of 16 amino acids. V lost 4 bases, J lost 6 bases, and 8 bases stayed unmatched. The DNA for the CDR3 is TGCGCCAGCAGCCCGCAGGGACAGGGGGCGGTCAATGAGCAGTTCTTC. Translating gives CASSPQGQGAVNEQFF. Combining the CDR3 with reference TRBV5-1 and TRBJ2-1 gives the whole variable domain KAGVTQTPRYLIKTRGQQVTLSCSPISGHRSVSWYQQTPGQGLQFLFEYFSETQRNKGNFPGRFSGRQFSNSRSEMNVSTLELGDSALYLCASSPQGQGAVNEQFFGPGTRLTVL.

The J gene is TRBJ2-1, the V gene TRBV7-2; 8 bases agree with TRBD2. Germline values: CDR1 SGHTA, CDR2 FQGNSA. The CDR3 runs 15 residues. Trimming at V came to 4 bases and at J to 8 bases, leaving 10 bases not matched to a gene. For the CDR3, the DNA is TGTGCCAGCAGCTCGACTAGCGCCCGGTCCGATGAGCAGTTCTTC. This codes for CASSSTSARSDEQFF. The variable domain in full, with the rest retrieved from reference TRBV7-2 and TRBJ2-1, is GAGVSQSPSNKVTEKGKDVELRCDPISGHTALYWYRQSLGQGLEFLIYFQGNSAPDKSGLPSDRFSAERTGGSVSTLTIQRTQQEDSAVYLCASSSTSARSDEQFFGPGTRLTVL.

The chain combines TRBV27 with TRBJ2-7, with 7 bases aligning to TRBD1. CDR1 and CDR2 (germline): MNHEY, SMNVEV (reference sequence). The CDR3 sequence is 13 residues long. V shed 7 bases, J shed 3 bases, and the junction held 6 bases outside the gene matches. The CDR3 loop reads CASTPTGSYEQYF. Here the CDR3 DNA reads TGTGCCAGCACACCGACAGGGAGCTACGAGCAGTACTTC.

The chain carries TRBV9 and TRBJ1-4; 10 bases match TRBD1. CDR3 size: 16 residues. Germline loops: CDR1 SGDLS, CDR2 YYNGEE. Trimming removed 0 bases from V and 7 bases from J; junction bases left unmatched: 6. Written as DNA, the CDR3 is TGTGCCAGCAGCGTAGGGCAGACAGGGGGCGGTGAAAAACTGTTTTTT. Protein product: CASSVGQTGGGEKLFF. The whole variable domain, filled in from reference TRBV9 and TRBJ1-4, reads DSGVTQTPKHLITATGQRVTLRCSPRSGDLSVYWYQQSLDQGLQFLIQYYNGEERAKGNILERFSAQQFPDLHSELNLSSLELGDSALYFCASSVGQTGGGEKLFFGSGTQLSVL.

V and J are TRBV7-2 and TRBJ2-3; 8 bases are a match to TRBD2. Germline CDR1 reads SGHTA; CDR2 reads FQGNSA. The CDR3 sequence is 15 residues long. With 3 bases clipped from V and 5 bases from J, the junction kept 7 bases outside the gene matches. CDR3 nucleotide sequence: TGTGCCAGCAGCTTGGGGAGCGGGGGAGGAGATACGCAGTATTTT. Translating it yields CASSLGSGGGDTQYF.

This clone has just a few counts. The rearrangement uses TRBV9 and TRBJ1-3, with D uncertain. The germline CDR1 and CDR2 sequences are SGDLS and YYNGEE. The length of the CDR3 is 16 residues. The ends were cut back, 2 bases at V and 0 bases at J, with 12 bases in the middle. CDR3 sequence reads: CASSVNEEHSGNTIYF. CDR3 DNA sequence: TGTGCCAGCAGCGTCAATGAGGAGCACTCTGGAAACACCATATATTTT.

The J gene is TRBJ2-5, the V gene TRBV7-6, with 7 bases fitting TRBD1. Germline V gene sequence: CDR1 SGHVS, CDR2 FNYEAQ. V gave up 2 bases and J gave up 2 bases; unmatched junction bases: 11. The CDR3 loop spans 17 amino acids. CDR3 sequence: CASSLLTAGGGQETQYF. The DNA for the CDR3 is TGTGCCAGCAGCTTACTCACGGCAGGGGGTGGGCAAGAGACCCAGTACTTC.

V gene TRBV7-2 combines with J gene TRBJ2-1, with 16 bases lining up with TRBD2. CDR1 is SGHTA and CDR2 is FQGNSA in the germline V gene. The ends lost 5 bases at V and 4 bases at J; junction bases unmatched: 8. The CDR3 runs 18 residues. CDR3 DNA: TGTGCCAGCAGCCTAGGGACTAGCGGGGGGGCGTATTACAATGAGCAGTTCTTC. Encoded protein: CASSLGTSGGAYYNEQFF.

The CDR3 DNA reads TGTGCCAGCAGTCCCGGGACTAGCGCTTACAATGAGCAGTTCTTC. Protein product: CASSPGTSAYNEQFF. The chain links TRBV6-6 to TRBJ2-1, with TRBD2 matching 10 bases. Germline CDR1 MNHNY, CDR2 SVGAGI (reference sequence). V gave up 5 bases and J gave up 4 bases; unmatched junction bases: 5. This CDR3 contains 15 residues.

V is TRBV27 and J is TRBJ2-7; D gene unclear. V was trimmed by 0 bases and J by 3 bases, leaving 6 bases between them. The germline V gene has CDR1 MNHEY and CDR2 SMNVEV (reference sequence). The length of the CDR3 is 13 residues. DNA for the CDR3: TGTGCCAGCAGTTTATCAACGGGCTACGAGCAGTACTTC. The encoded protein is CASSLSTGYEQYF.

The chain combines TRBV13 with TRBJ1-6; 8 nucleotides agree with TRBD1. V was clipped by 5 bases and J by 7 bases; unmatched bases: 4. This CDR3 contains 14 residues. The V gene's germline CDR1 is PRHDT and CDR2 FYEKMQ (reference sequence). The CDR3 DNA reads as TGTGCCAGCAGCCAGGGGGCTGTCAATTCACCCCTCCACTTT. Its protein product is CASSQGAVNSPLHF.

The chain carries TRBV28 and TRBJ2-3; TRBD1 agrees at 8 bases. Germline CDR1 and CDR2: MDHEN and SYDVKM. CDR3 length: 13 residues. V shed 6 bases and J 2 bases; nucleotides not matched to a gene: 1. The CDR3 region has the DNA TGTGCCAGCAGGGACAGGGTCACAGATACGCAGTATTTT. Its translation is CASRDRVTDTQYF. Based on the CDR3 plus reference TRBV28 and TRBJ2-3, the full variable domain is DVKVTQSSRYLVKRTGEKVFLECVQDMDHENMFWYRQDPGLGLRLIYFSYDVKMKEKGDIPEGYSVSREKKERFSLILESASTNQTSMYLCASRDRVTDTQYFGPGTRLTVL.

The rearrangement joins TRBV19 to TRBJ2-7; the D gene is possibly TRBD1 (5 bases). This CDR3 contains 15 residues. Germline values: CDR1 LNHDA, CDR2 SQIVND (reference sequence). Trimming left V 5 bases short and J 4 bases short, with 18 bases between. The CDR3 nucleotides read TGTGCCAGTAGTGCCGACAGTAAGTCGGATTACGAGCAGTACTTC. Translating gives CASSADSKSDYEQYF.

This chain connects TRBV18 to TRBJ1-1; D might be TRBD1 (6 bases). V was trimmed by 1 base and J by 4 bases, leaving 10 bases between them. The CDR3 runs to 14 residues. Germline V gene sequence: CDR1 KGHSH, CDR2 LQKENI. CDR3 region: CASSPLVRGTEAFF. The DNA of the CDR3 is TGTGCCAGCTCACCACTGGTCAGGGGCACTGAAGCTTTCTTT. Full variable domain (rest looked up from reference TRBV18 and TRBJ1-1): NAGVMQNPRHLVRRRGQEARLRCSPMKGHSHVYWYRQLPEEGLKFMVYLQKENIIDESGMPKERFSAEFPKEGPSILRIQQVVRGDSAAYFCASSPLVRGTEAFFGQGTRLTVV.

The chain is built from TRBV7-2 and TRBJ2-7; 7 bases are shared with TRBD2. The CDR3 has 15 amino acids. CDR1 and CDR2 (germline): SGHTA, FQGNSA. Unmatched junction bases numbered 7, after V lost 5 bases and J lost 0 bases. Here the CDR3 reads CASSPTSVGSYEQYF. CDR3 in DNA: TGTGCCAGCAGCCCAACTAGCGTAGGCTCCTACGAGCAGTACTTC. The full variable domain, rest sourced from reference TRBV7-2 and TRBJ2-7, is GAGVSQSPSNKVTEKGKDVELRCDPISGHTALYWYRQSLGQGLEFLIYFQGNSAPDKSGLPSDRFSAERTGGSVSTLTIQRTQQEDSAVYLCASSPTSVGSYEQYFGPGTRLTVT.

CDR3 protein: CASSLAANNGYTF. CDR3 nucleotide sequence: TGTGCCAGCAGCTTAGCCGCTAATAACGGCTACACCTTC. The genes are TRBV11-2 and TRBJ1-2; unclear D gene. Trimming stripped 1 base from V and 8 bases from J, with 11 bases between. The CDR3 is made up of 13 amino acids. Germline CDR1 SGHAT, CDR2 FQNNGV.

The chain recombines TRBV5-5 with TRBJ2-1, with 8 positions matching TRBD1. J gave up 5 bases and V 1 base, and 8 bases lay outside the gene matches. The CDR3 length is 16 residues. Germline V gene data show CDR1 as SGHKS and CDR2 as YYEKEE (reference sequence). The CDR3, as DNA: TGTGCCAGCAGCTTGTTGTCAGGGGGCCTGAACAATGAGCAGTTCTTC. Translating gives CASSLLSGGLNNEQFF.

The rearrangement joins TRBV5-1 to TRBJ2-5; 7 nucleotides line up with TRBD1. Trimming cost V 4 bases and J 4 bases; bases outside gene matches: 7. The CDR3 spans 14 residues. Germline CDR1 and CDR2: SGHRS and YFSETQ. The chain's CDR3 is CASSRQTGTETQYF. In DNA, the CDR3 is TGCGCCAGCAGCCGACAGACAGGGACAGAGACCCAGTACTTC.

In this sample, this clone turned up a few times. The chain links TRBV30 to TRBJ2-5; 10 nucleotides match TRBD2. Germline CDR1 is GTSNPN and CDR2 is SVGIG (reference sequence). The CDR3 loop spans 16 amino acids. Trimming at V came to 4 bases and at J to 5 bases, leaving 13 bases not matched to a gene. Here the CDR3 reads CAWTFPLAGVGETQYF. CDR3 sequence (DNA): TGTGCCTGGACCTTCCCCCTAGCGGGGGTGGGGGAGACCCAGTACTTC.

The V call is TRBV11-2, the J call TRBJ1-4; 10 bases map to TRBD1. The J segment lost 7 bases and the V segment lost 7 bases, leaving 12 bases of the junction unmatched. CDR3 length: 16 residues. Germline CDR1 and CDR2: SGHAT and FQNNGV. In DNA form, the CDR3 reads TGTGCCAGCACCCGGACAGGGGGGATAGTGCGTGAAAAACTGTTTTTT. It specifies CASTRTGGIVREKLFF.